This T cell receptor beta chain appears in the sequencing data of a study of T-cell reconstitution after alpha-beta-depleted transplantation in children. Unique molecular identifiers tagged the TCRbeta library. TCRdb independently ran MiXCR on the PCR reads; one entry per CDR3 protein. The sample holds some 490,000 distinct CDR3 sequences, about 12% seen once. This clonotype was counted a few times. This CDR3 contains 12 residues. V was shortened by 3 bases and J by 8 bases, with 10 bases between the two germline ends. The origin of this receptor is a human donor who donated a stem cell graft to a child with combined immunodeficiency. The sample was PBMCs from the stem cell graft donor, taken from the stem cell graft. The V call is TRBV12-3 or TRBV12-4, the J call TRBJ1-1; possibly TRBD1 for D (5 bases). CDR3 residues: CASSFGSGEAFF. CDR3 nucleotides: TGTGCCAGCAGTTTCGGGTCAGGGGAAGCTTTCTTT.